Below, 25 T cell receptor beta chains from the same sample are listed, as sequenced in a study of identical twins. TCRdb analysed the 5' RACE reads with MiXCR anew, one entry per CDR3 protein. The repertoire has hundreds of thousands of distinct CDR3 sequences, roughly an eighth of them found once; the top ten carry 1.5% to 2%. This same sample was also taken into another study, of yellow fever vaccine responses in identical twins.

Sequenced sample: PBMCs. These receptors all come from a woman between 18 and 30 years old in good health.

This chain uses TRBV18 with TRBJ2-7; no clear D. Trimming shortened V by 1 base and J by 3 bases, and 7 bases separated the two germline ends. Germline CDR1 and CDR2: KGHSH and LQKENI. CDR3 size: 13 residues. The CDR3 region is CASSPLRDYEQYF. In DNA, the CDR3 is TGTGCCAGCTCACCACTTAGGGACTACGAGCAGTACTTC.

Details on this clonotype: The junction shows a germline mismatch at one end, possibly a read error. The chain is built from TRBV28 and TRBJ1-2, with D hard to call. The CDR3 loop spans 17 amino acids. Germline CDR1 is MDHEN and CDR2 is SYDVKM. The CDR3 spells CAGSNQPESRFYYGYTF. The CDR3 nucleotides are TGTGCCGGCAGTAATCAACCCGAGTCCCGGTTTTACTATGGCTACACCTTC.

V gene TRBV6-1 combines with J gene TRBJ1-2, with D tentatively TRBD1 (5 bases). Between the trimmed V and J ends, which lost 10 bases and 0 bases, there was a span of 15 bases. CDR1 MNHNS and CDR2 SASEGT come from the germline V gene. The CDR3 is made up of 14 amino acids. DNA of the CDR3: TGTGCCACCCGAGGGGAAACTCCTAACTATGGCTACACCTTC. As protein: CATRGETPNYGYTF.

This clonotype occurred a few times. The CDR3 reads CASSLKLRTEGPDTQYF. The CDR3 DNA is TGTGCCAGCAGCTTAAAGTTACGGACAGAAGGCCCAGATACGCAGTATTTT. The chain is built from TRBV7-9 and TRBJ2-3; D is perhaps TRBD1 (6 bases). Per germline, CDR1 SEHNR and CDR2 FQNEAQ (reference sequence). V lost 2 bases and J lost 4, with 19 bases in between. The CDR3 runs 17 residues.

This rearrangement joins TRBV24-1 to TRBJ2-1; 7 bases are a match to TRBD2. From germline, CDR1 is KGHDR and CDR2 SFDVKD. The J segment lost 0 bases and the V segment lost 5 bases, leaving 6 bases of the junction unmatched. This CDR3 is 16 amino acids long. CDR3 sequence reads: CATSGLAESSYNEQFF. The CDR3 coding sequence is TGTGCCACCAGTGGTCTAGCGGAGAGCTCCTACAATGAGCAGTTCTTC.

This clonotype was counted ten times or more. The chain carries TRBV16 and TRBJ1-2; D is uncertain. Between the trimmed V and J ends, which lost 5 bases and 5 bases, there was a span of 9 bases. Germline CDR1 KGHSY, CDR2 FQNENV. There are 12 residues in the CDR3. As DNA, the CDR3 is TGTGCCAGCAGCGAACCGCCGTATGGCTACACCTTC. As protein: CASSEPPYGYTF.

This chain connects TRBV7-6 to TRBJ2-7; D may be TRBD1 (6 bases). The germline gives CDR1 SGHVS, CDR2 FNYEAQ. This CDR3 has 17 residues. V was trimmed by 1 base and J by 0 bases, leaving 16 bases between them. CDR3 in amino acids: CASSLGTRGAPSYEQYF. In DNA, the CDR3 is TGTGCCAGCAGCTTAGGGACCAGGGGAGCTCCCTCCTACGAGCAGTACTTC.

CDR3 in DNA: TGTGCCACTACTGACAGGGACCTCACCGGGGAGCTGTTTTTT. Translating it yields CATTDRDLTGELFF. The chain links TRBV25-1 to TRBJ2-2; the match to TRBD1 covers 7 bases. The CDR3 has 14 residues. J gave up 4 bases and V 10 bases, and 9 bases lay outside the gene matches. Germline values: CDR1 MGHDK, CDR2 SYGVNS.

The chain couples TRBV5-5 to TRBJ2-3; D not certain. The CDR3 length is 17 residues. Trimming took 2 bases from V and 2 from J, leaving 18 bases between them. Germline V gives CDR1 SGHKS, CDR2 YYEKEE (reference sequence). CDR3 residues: CASSFGFRTRITDTQYF. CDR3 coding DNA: TGTGCCAGCAGCTTTGGATTCCGCACGAGAATCACAGATACGCAGTATTTT.

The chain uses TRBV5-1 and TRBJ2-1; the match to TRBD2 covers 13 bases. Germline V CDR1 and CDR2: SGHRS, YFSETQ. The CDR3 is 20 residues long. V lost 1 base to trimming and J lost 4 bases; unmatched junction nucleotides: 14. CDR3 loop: CASSLRAGTSGIPAYNEQFF. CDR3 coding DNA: TGCGCCAGCAGCTTGAGGGCCGGGACTAGCGGGATCCCGGCGTACAATGAGCAGTTCTTC.

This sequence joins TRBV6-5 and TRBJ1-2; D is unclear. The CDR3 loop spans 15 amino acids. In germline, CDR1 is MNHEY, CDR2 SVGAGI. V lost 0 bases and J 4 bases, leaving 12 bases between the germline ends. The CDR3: CASSYSVGHSYGYTF. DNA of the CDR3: TGTGCCAGCAGTTACTCCGTTGGCCATAGCTATGGCTACACCTTC.

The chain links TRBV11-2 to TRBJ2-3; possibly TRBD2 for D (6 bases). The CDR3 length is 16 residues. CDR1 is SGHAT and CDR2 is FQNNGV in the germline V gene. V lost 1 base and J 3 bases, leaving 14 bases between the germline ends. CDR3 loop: CASSLAGGVATDTQYF. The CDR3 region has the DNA TGTGCCAGCAGCTTAGCAGGAGGGGTGGCAACAGATACGCAGTATTTT. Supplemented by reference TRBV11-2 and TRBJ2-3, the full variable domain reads EAGVAQSPRYKIIEKRQSVAFWCNPISGHATLYWYQQILGQGPKLLIQFQNNGVVDDSQLPKDRFSAERLKGVDSTLKIQPAKLEDSAVYLCASSLAGGVATDTQYFGPGTRLTVL.

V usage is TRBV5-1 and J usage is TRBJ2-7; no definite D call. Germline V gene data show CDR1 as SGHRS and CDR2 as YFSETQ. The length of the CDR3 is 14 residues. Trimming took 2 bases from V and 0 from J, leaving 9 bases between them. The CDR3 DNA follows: TGCGCCAGCAGCTTCGGTCTTGCCTCCTACGAGCAGTACGTC. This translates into CASSFGLASYEQYV.

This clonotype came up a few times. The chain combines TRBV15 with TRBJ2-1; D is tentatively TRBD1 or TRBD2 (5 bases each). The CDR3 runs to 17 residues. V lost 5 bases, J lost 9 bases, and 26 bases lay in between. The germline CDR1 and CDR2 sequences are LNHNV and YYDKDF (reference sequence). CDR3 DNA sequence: TGTGCCACCAGCTGGGGGACGGGACCCGATTACGCTAGTGAGCAGTTCTTC. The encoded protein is CATSWGTGPDYASEQFF. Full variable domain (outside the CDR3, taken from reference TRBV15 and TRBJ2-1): DAMVIQNPRYQVTQFGKPVTLSCSQTLNHNVMYWYQQKSSQAPKLLFHYYDKDFNNEADTPDNFQSRRPNTSFCFLDIRSPGLGDTAMYLCATSWGTGPDYASEQFFGPGTRLTVL.

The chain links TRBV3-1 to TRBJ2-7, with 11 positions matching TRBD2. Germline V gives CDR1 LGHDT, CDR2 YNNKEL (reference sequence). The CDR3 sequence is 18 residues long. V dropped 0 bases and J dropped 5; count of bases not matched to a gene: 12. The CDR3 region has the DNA TGTGCCAGCAGCCAAGATTTCACTAGCGGGAGATCTGGCAACGAGCAGTACTTC. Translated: CASSQDFTSGRSGNEQYF.

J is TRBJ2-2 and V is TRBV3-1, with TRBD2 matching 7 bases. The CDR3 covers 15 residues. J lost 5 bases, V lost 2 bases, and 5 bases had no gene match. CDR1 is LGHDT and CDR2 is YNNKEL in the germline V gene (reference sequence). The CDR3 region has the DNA TGTGCCAGCAGCCAACCCTTTAGCGGGACCGGGGAGCTGTTTTTT. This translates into CASSQPFSGTGELFF. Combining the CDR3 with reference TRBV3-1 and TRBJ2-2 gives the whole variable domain DTAVSQTPKYLVTQMGNDKSIKCEQNLGHDTMYWYKQDSKKFLKIMFSYNNKELIINETVPNRFSPKSPDKAHLNLHINSLELGDSAVYFCASSQPFSGTGELFFGEGSRLTVL.

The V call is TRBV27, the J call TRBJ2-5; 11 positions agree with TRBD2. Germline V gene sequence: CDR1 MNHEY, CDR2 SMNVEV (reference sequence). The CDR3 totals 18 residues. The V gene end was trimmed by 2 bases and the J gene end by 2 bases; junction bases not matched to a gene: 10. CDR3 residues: CASSLTSGSWNPQETQYF. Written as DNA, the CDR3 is TGTGCCAGCAGTTTAACTAGCGGGAGTTGGAACCCACAAGAGACCCAGTACTTC.

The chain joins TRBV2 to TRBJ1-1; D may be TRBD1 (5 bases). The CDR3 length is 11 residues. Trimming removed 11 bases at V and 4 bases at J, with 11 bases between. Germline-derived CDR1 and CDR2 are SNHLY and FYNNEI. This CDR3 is CAGGEATEAFF. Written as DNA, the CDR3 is TGTGCCGGAGGGGAGGCCACTGAAGCTTTCTTT.

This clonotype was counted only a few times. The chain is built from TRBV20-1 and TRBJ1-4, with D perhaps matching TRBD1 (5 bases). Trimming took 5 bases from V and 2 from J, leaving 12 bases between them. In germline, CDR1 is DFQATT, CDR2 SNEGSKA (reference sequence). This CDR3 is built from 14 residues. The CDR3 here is CSAPSRETNEKLFF. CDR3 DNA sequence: TGCAGTGCTCCCTCCAGGGAGACTAATGAAAAACTGTTTTTT.

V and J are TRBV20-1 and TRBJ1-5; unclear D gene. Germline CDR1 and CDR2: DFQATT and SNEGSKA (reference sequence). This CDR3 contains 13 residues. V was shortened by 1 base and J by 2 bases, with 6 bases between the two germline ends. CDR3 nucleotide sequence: TGCAGTGCTAGAGTCGACGGCAATCAGCCCCAGCATTTT. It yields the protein CSARVDGNQPQHF.

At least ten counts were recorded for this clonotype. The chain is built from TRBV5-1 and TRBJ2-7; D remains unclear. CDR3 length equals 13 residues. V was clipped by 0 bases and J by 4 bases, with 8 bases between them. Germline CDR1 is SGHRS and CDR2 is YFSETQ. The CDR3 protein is CASSLGFGYEQYV. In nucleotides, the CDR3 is TGCGCCAGCAGCTTGGGGTTTGGGTACGAGCAGTACGTC.

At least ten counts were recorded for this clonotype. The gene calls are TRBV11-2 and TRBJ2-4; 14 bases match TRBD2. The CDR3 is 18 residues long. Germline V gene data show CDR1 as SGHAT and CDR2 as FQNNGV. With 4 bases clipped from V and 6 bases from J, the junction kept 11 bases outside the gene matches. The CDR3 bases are TGTGCCAGCAGCTCTGGACTAGCGGGAGGTCCGTGGCTAAACATTCAGTACTTC. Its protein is CASSSGLAGGPWLNIQYF.

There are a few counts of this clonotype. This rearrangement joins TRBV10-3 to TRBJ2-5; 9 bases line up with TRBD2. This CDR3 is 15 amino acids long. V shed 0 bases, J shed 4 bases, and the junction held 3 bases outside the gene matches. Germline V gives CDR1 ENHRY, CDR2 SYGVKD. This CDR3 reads CAISESGLASETQYF. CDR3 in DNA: TGTGCCATCAGTGAGTCTGGACTAGCGTCAGAGACCCAGTACTTC.

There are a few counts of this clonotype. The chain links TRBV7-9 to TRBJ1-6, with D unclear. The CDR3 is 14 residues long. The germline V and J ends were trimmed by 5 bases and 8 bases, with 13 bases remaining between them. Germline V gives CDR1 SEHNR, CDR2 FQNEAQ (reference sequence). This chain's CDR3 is CASSPARWDSPLHF. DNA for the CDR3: TGTGCCAGCAGCCCCGCCCGCTGGGATTCACCCCTCCACTTT. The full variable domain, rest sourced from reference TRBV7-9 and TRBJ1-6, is DTGVSQNPRHKITKRGQNVTFRCDPISEHNRLYWYRQTLGQGPEFLTYFQNEAQLEKSRLLSDRFSAERPKGSFSTLEIQRTEQGDSAMYLCASSPARWDSPLHFGNGTRLTVT.

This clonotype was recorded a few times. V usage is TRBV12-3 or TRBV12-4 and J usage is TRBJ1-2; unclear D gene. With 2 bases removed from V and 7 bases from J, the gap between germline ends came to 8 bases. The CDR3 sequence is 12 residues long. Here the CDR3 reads CASSLKGSGYTF. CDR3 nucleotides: TGTGCCAGCAGTTTAAAAGGATCTGGCTACACCTTC.